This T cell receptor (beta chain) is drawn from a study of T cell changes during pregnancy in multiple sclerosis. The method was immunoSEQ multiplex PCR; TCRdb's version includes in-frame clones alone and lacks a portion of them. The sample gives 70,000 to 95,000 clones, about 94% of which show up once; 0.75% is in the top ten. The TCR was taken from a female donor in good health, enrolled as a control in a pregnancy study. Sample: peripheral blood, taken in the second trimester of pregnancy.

The CDR3 here is CASSEVAGVLRDTDTQYF. The CDR3 DNA is TGTGCCAGCAGTGAGGTAGCGGGGGTCCTCCGAGACACAGATACGCAGTATTTT. The chain links TRBV25-1 to TRBJ2-3; TRBD2 agrees at 9 bases. J was trimmed by 2 bases and V by 3 bases; bases with no gene match: 12. The germline V gene has CDR1 MGHDK and CDR2 SYGVNS. The CDR3 sequence is 18 residues long.